The present T cell receptor beta chain was sequenced within a study of identical twins. In TCRdb, the 5' RACE reads were re-called with MiXCR into one record per CDR3 protein. The sample has roughly 1.6 million distinct CDR3 sequences, around 33% seen once. This CDR3 comprises 19 residues. V lost 0 bases, J lost 1 base, and 12 bases stayed unmatched. Germline CDR1 reads SGHTA; CDR2 reads FQGNSA. Sequenced sample: cord blood. This receptor was identified in a newborn girl in good health. The chain employs TRBV7-2 and TRBJ2-7; 10 bases agree with TRBD2. CDR3 nucleotides: TGTGCCAGCAGCTTAGCGCGTCATACGGCTAGCGGGGGATCCTACGAGCAGTACTTC. Translating gives CASSLARHTASGGSYEQYF.